This T cell receptor beta chain was sequenced during a study of cytotoxic CD8 clonotypes in ibrutinib-treated CLL. About the research overall: Among the samples, the mean was about 270,000 productive templates and about 90,000 productive rearrangements.

The protocol was immunoSEQ multiplex PCR, while the TCRdb copy is restricted to in-frame clones and leaves out a portion. The data show roughly 250,000 clones, with 70% seen just once and over 15% held by the top ten. Study results and limitations: Ibrutinib response saw clonality rise, and progression saw it return toward baseline. Contraction or stability on treatment was seen for public clonotypes, which were uncommon.

Around 1.8 micrograms of genomic DNA came from cryopreserved PBMCs for TCR beta libraries. CDR3 length: 14 amino acids. Deletions cut 5 bases from V and 4 bases from J, with 15 bases between. Germline CDR1 and CDR2: SEHNR and FQNEAQ (reference sequence). A remark on this clone: Its antigen is not known.

This sequence originates from a human donor with chronic lymphocytic leukemia. The chain couples TRBV7-9 to TRBJ2-7; D is possibly TRBD2 (6 bases). The source was PBMCs, collected after 24 months of ibrutinib treatment. The CDR3: CASSPRGNPYEQYF. CDR3 nucleotide sequence: TGTGCCAGCAGCCCCCGCGGGAACCCTTACGAGCAGTACTTC. The whole variable domain, filled in from reference TRBV7-9 and TRBJ2-7, reads DTGVSQNPRHKITKRGQNVTFRCDPISEHNRLYWYRQTLGQGPEFLTYFQNEAQLEKSRLLSDRFSAERPKGSFSTLEIQRTEQGDSAMYLCASSPRGNPYEQYFGPGTRLTVT.